Below are 18 T cell receptor beta chains sequenced from a single sample in a study of vaccination effects on CD4 cells after COVID-19. Antigen-specific CD4+ T cells were expanded (with viral peptide pools) by the ViraFEST assay ahead of sequencing. Isolation of CD4+ T cells took place after ten to eleven days of culture. Vaccinated recipients, who were negative for nucleocapsid antibodies, had no history of SARS-CoV-2 infection. Their antigens are not known. Using immunoSEQ multiplex PCR, the repertoire was profiled, and TCRdb retains in-frame clones only, with some absent. The sample holds about 24,000 clones, roughly three quarters seen once. Here the sequenced sample was CD4+ T cells from PBMCs cultured with HCoV-NL63 spike peptides, taken before COVID-19 vaccination. The receptors were sampled from a human donor who received a COVID-19 vaccine.

A remark on this clone: Mismatch with germline at one junction end may stem from a read error. The chain has TRBV6-5 and TRBJ1-1; D unresolved. This CDR3 contains 13 residues. Germline loops: CDR1 MNHEY, CDR2 SVGAGI. CDR3: CASSYSDLRTPLF. CDR3 sequence (DNA): TGTGCCAGCAGTTACTCGGACTTGCGGACCCCCCTCTTT.

This rearrangement joins TRBV6-5 to TRBJ1-1; D unresolved. The CDR3 runs 15 residues. Germline CDR1 MNHEY, CDR2 SVGAGI. V shed 2 bases and J shed 4 bases, with 14 bases lying between them. CDR3 nucleotide sequence: TGTGCCAGCAGTTACGGTCAAGGAATGAGCACTGAAGCTTTCTTT. The encoded protein is CASSYGQGMSTEAFF.

The chain couples TRBV27 to TRBJ2-3, with D perhaps TRBD1 (6 bases). The CDR3 is made up of 12 amino acids. The V end was cut by 6 bases, the J end by 5 bases, with 9 bases between. CDR1 and CDR2 from the germline V gene are MNHEY and SMNVEV (reference sequence). CDR3 nucleotides: TGTGCCAGCAGACAGGGTTTAGATACGCAGTATTTT. It codes for CASRQGLDTQYF.

The chain is built from TRBV4-2 and TRBJ1-2; 8 bases fit TRBD1. The CDR3 loop spans 16 amino acids. The germline V gene encodes CDR1 LGHNA and CDR2 YNFKEQ. V was clipped by 2 bases and J by 6 bases; unmatched bases: 11. CDR3 amino acids: CASSQRPRAGGDGYTF. The CDR3 coding sequence is TGTGCCAGCAGCCAACGGCCCCGAGCAGGGGGCGATGGCTACACCTTC.

The genes are TRBV18 and TRBJ2-7; possible D gene TRBD1, 6 bases. The CDR3 length is 14 residues. Germline lookup yields CDR1 KGHSH and CDR2 LQKENI. V gave up 2 bases and J gave up 3 bases, with 11 bases separating them. CDR3 amino acids: CASSPDRNYYEQYF. The CDR3 DNA reads as TGTGCCAGCTCACCAGACAGGAACTACTACGAGCAGTACTTC.

The V and J genes are TRBV19 and TRBJ2-7, with D tentatively TRBD1 (6 bases). Trimming left V 5 bases short and J 3 bases short, with 14 bases between. The CDR3 runs to 14 residues. Germline loops: CDR1 LNHDA, CDR2 SQIVND (reference sequence). DNA for the CDR3: TGTGCCAGTAGTGACGGGACAAACCTCTACGAGCAGTACTTC. It yields the protein CASSDGTNLYEQYF.

This rearrangement joins TRBV27 to TRBJ2-1; the D gene is possibly TRBD1 (5 bases). Germline CDR1 and CDR2: MNHEY and SMNVEV (reference sequence). This CDR3 spans 13 amino acids. V lost 1 base to trimming and J lost 9 bases, with 10 bases between them. In DNA, the CDR3 is TGTGCCAGCAGTTTATATAGGGGTGGTGAGCAGTTCTTC. The encoded protein is CASSLYRGGEQFF.

This clone was observed a single time. The chain employs TRBV3-1 (or the pseudogene TRBV3-2) and TRBJ2-7, with D possibly being TRBD1 (5 bases). Germline V CDR1 and CDR2: LGHDT, YNNKEL (reference sequence). V was shortened by 0 bases and J by 4 bases, with 10 bases between the two germline ends. This CDR3 spans 14 amino acids. The CDR3 DNA follows: TGTGCCAGCAGCCAAGAAGGGGCAGGGTACGAGCAGTACTTC. It is translated as CASSQEGAGYEQYF.

The chain recombines TRBV10-3 with TRBJ1-6; the match to TRBD1 covers 7 bases. V was clipped by 2 bases and J by 5 bases; unmatched bases: 3. This CDR3 contains 15 residues. Looked up from germline, CDR1 is ENHRY and CDR2 is SYGVKD. Written as DNA, the CDR3 is TGTGCCATCAGTGAGGGGCAGGGGGATAATTCACCCCTCCACTTT. Translated, it gives CAISEGQGDNSPLHF.

This clone was seen a few times. CDR3 amino acids: CASSLEGWNEQFF. In nucleotides, the CDR3 is TGCGCCAGCAGCTTGGAGGGATGGAATGAGCAGTTCTTC. The rearrangement joins TRBV5-1 to TRBJ2-1; D remains unclear. Germline V gene data show CDR1 as SGHRS and CDR2 as YFSETQ. V gave up 0 bases and J gave up 7 bases, with 8 bases separating them. There are 13 residues in the CDR3.

As concerns this clone: In the same sample, other DNA sequences code for this CDR3. This sequence joins TRBV9 and TRBJ1-5; D ambiguous. V was cut by 0 bases and J by 4 bases, with 8 bases left in between. CDR1 and CDR2 from the germline V gene are SGDLS and YYNGEE. The CDR3 loop spans 14 amino acids. CDR3 nucleotides: TGTGCCAGCAGCGTAGGTACGGTGAATCAGCCCCAGCATTTT. It codes for CASSVGTVNQPQHF.

The chain links TRBV7-6 to TRBJ2-3; 10 bases are shared with TRBD1. This CDR3 region has 15 residues. Germline V CDR1 and CDR2: SGHVS, FNYEAQ. The trim removed 1 base at V and 3 bases at J, leaving 1 base unmatched. The CDR3 region has the DNA TGTGCCAGCAGCTTAGGGGGACAGGGGACAGATACGCAGTATTTT. Its translation is CASSLGGQGTDTQYF. Looking up the rest from reference TRBV7-6 and TRBJ2-3 gives the full variable domain: GAGVSQSPRYKVTKRGQDVALRCDPISGHVSLYWYRQALGQGPEFLTYFNYEAQQDKSGLPNDRFSAERPEGSISTLTIQRTEQRDSAMYRCASSLGGQGTDTQYFGPGTRLTVL.

The rearrangement uses TRBV27 and TRBJ2-5; D is unresolved. Germline V CDR1 and CDR2: MNHEY, SMNVEV (reference sequence). The CDR3 runs to 15 residues. Trimming stripped 0 bases from V and 1 base from J, with 9 bases between. The CDR3, as DNA: TGTGCCAGCAGTTTATCTGCGACATTCCAAGAGACCCAGTACTTC. Its protein product is CASSLSATFQETQYF.

A single count supports this clone. The CDR3 loop reads CASSLDRVNTEAFF. In DNA, the CDR3 is TGTGCCAGCAGCCTGGACAGAGTGAACACTGAAGCTTTCTTT. The V call is TRBV2, the J call TRBJ1-1; D is possibly TRBD1 (6 bases). This CDR3 is built from 14 residues. Germline V lookup: CDR1 SNHLY, CDR2 FYNNEI. V was cut by 6 bases and J by 0 bases, with 11 bases left in between.

The gene calls are TRBV11-2 and TRBJ2-5; 10 positions match TRBD2. This CDR3 is 14 amino acids long. Germline-derived CDR1 and CDR2 are SGHAT and FQNNGV. Losses at the gene ends were 4 bases for V and 2 bases for J; bases not matched to a gene: 1. The CDR3 region has the DNA TGTGCCAGCAGCTGGACTAGCGGACAAGAGACCCAGTACTTC. It codes for CASSWTSGQETQYF.

CDR3 region: CASSSGQGGNQPQHF. The CDR3 nucleotides are TGTGCCAGCAGTTCGGGACAGGGGGGCAATCAGCCCCAGCATTTT. The chain couples TRBV6-5 to TRBJ1-5; 11 nucleotides line up with TRBD1. CDR1 and CDR2 from the germline V gene are MNHEY and SVGAGI. V gave up 4 bases and J gave up 2 bases; unmatched junction bases: 1. This CDR3 has 15 amino acids.

Only one count was recorded for this clone. V and J are TRBV18 and TRBJ1-6, with D unclear. The CDR3 totals 15 residues. V was shortened by 3 bases and J by 7 bases, with 13 bases between the two germline ends. CDR1 is KGHSH and CDR2 is LQKENI in the germline V gene. CDR3: CASSPFPGTNSPLHF. In DNA form, the CDR3 reads TGTGCCAGCTCACCCTTCCCGGGAACCAATTCACCCCTCCACTTT.

DNA for the CDR3: TGTGCCAGCAGAGGTCCCAGCGGGGAAGCTTTCTTT. Encoded protein: CASRGPSGEAFF. The chain carries TRBV6-5 and TRBJ1-1; D gene ambiguous. The V gene lost 6 bases and the J gene lost 8 bases, with 13 bases spanning the gap. The CDR3 has 12 residues. Germline assignment: CDR1 MNHEY and CDR2 SVGAGI.